This T cell receptor beta chain is from a study of response to subunit inactivated influenza vaccine. This clonotype has a count of ten or more. Its antigen remains unknown. Germline V gene data show CDR1 as SGHTA and CDR2 as FQGNSA. The CDR3 is 14 residues long. Trimming took off 4 bases at V and 5 bases at J, with 14 bases between the two ends. Study findings and constraints: Researchers suggested that each seasonal influenza vaccination recruits few new T cells.

One entry per CDR3 protein, called by TCRdb with MiXCR from the RT-PCR reads. Of about 830,000 distinct CDR3 sequences listed, around a sixth are singletons. The sequence came from a man aged 45-60 years who received an inactivated influenza vaccine. The material was PBMCs from blood, obtained 5 to 6 days after vaccination. V usage is TRBV7-2 and J usage is TRBJ1-1; D uncertain. The CDR3 loop reads CASSSQGVRTEAFF. The CDR3 bases are TGTGCCAGCAGCTCCCAAGGCGTAAGGACTGAAGCTTTCTTT.